This T cell receptor (beta chain) is from a study of blood T cell repertoires in COVID-19. Study details: Acute-phase and convalescent COVID-19 samples originated in the United States, Italy and Spain. The cDNA or gDNA used as material had been derived from T cells, B-cell-depleted T cells, or PBMCs.

The CDR3 spans 14 residues. CDR1 SGDLS and CDR2 YYNGEE come from the germline V gene. The V and J ends lost 0 bases and 5 bases, in that order; junction bases with no gene match: 4. Original analysis: Amplified reference gene primers provided the basis for estimating nucleated cell counts. Generated by immunoSEQ multiplex PCR, the TCRdb table keeps only in-frame clones and is missing some. The D gene and trimming were derived from the DNA, and the V and J assignments and clone size from that table. The repertoire includes about 81,000 clones, roughly four fifths of them detected once, and more than 9% sits in the top ten.

This rearrangement joins TRBV9 to TRBJ2-7, with 8 bases aligning to TRBD1. The sequencing sample was made of peripheral blood. This receptor was identified in a man aged 55 to 69 with acute or convalescent COVID-19. In DNA form, the CDR3 reads TGTGCCAGCAGCGTAGGGACAGGGAGAAACGAGCAGTACTTC. Translating gives CASSVGTGRNEQYF.